This T cell receptor beta chain is drawn from a study of early T cells in non-severe SARS-CoV-2 infection. This clonotype was picked up many times. Germline CDR1 is LNHDA and CDR2 is SQIVND (reference sequence). V gave up 3 bases and J gave up 4 bases; unmatched junction bases: 3. This CDR3 contains 15 residues. MiXCR, applied by TCRdb to the 5' RACE reads, yields one record per CDR3 protein. The sample contains some 30,000 distinct CDR3 sequences, about 4.5% of which appear only once. The chain employs TRBV19 and TRBJ1-5; TRBD1 matches at 10 bases. The sample comprised whole blood. This sequence was found in an adult who was a healthcare worker with PCR-confirmed SARS-CoV-2 infection or an uninfected control (not recorded which). The CDR3 nucleotides are TGTGCCAGTAGTATGGACAGGGGGTTTAATCAGCCCCAGCATTTT. Its translation: CASSMDRGFNQPQHF.